Below, 22 T cell receptor beta chains from the same sample are listed, as sequenced in a study of Graves' ophthalmopathy and Graves' hyperthyroidism. The authors amplified TCR beta CDR3 regions from RNA transcripts. Second-round multiplex PCR came after a first-round RT-PCR that employed HTBI primers. TCRdb called the multiplex PCR reads again in MiXCR, with one record for every CDR3 protein. This repertoire shows 200,000 to 250,000 distinct CDR3 sequences, under 25% found once; its top ten account for about 46%. Sequencing used peripheral blood. The receptors here all came from a woman aged 50 to 65 with Graves' ophthalmopathy.

Ten or more counts support this clonotype. The rearrangement uses TRBV30 and TRBJ1-5; 10 nucleotides agree with TRBD1. The V and J ends lost 1 base and 4 bases, in that order; junction bases with no gene match: 1. The CDR3 runs 14 residues. Germline V gene lookup returns CDR1 GTSNPN and CDR2 SVGIG (reference sequence). The CDR3: CAWSADRGNQPQHF. The CDR3 DNA follows: TGTGCCTGGAGTGCGGACAGGGGGAATCAGCCCCAGCATTTT.

This clonotype has only a few counts. The CDR3 DNA sequence: TGTGCCAGCAGTGGGGGACTAGCGGGAGAAGAGACCCAGTACTTC. This gives the protein CASSGGLAGEETQYF. The genes are TRBV12-3 or TRBV12-4 and TRBJ2-5, with 14 bases aligning to TRBD2. The CDR3 extends over 15 amino acids. V was pared by 5 bases and J by 3 bases, with 2 bases of the junction left unmatched.

This clonotype was observed at least ten times. The chain carries TRBV7-2 and TRBJ2-7; 12 nucleotides line up with TRBD2. Germline trimming cut 2 bases from V and 2 bases from J; bases unmatched to any gene: 1. The germline V gene has CDR1 SGHTA and CDR2 FQGNSA. This CDR3 region has 15 residues. CDR3: CASSLRLAGAYEQYF. CDR3 DNA: TGTGCCAGCAGCTTAAGACTAGCGGGGGCCTACGAGCAGTACTTC.

This clonotype has a count of ten or more. The chain employs TRBV7-3 and TRBJ1-1, with D perhaps matching TRBD1 (5 bases). The CDR3 runs to 13 residues. The germline V gene encodes CDR1 SGHTA and CDR2 FQGTGA. Trimming took 2 bases from V and 4 from J, leaving 8 bases between them. This CDR3 is CASSLATATEAFF. The CDR3 nucleotides are TGTGCCAGCAGCTTAGCGACAGCCACTGAAGCTTTCTTT.

This chain connects TRBV5-1 to TRBJ2-5, with TRBD2 identical over 14 bases. The length of the CDR3 is 17 residues. The germline V gene encodes CDR1 SGHRS and CDR2 YFSETQ. After removal of 0 bases from V and 4 bases from J, the junction contained 5 bases not matched to a gene. CDR3 amino acids: CASSLAGGLAGGETQYF. As DNA, the CDR3 is TGCGCCAGCAGCTTGGCCGGAGGACTAGCGGGAGGAGAGACCCAGTACTTC.

This clonotype was detected ten times or more. The V and J genes are TRBV30 and TRBJ2-7, with D tentatively TRBD2 (5 bases). With 0 bases removed from V and 12 bases from J, the gap between germline ends came to 12 bases. The CDR3 spans 11 residues. Germline V CDR1 and CDR2: GTSNPN, SVGIG (reference sequence). CDR3 sequence reads: CAWSVRVEVYF. In DNA, the CDR3 is TGTGCCTGGAGTGTACGGGTGGAGGTGTACTTC.

This chain joins TRBV3-1 and TRBJ1-1; D possibly corresponds to TRBD1 (5 bases). CDR1 and CDR2 (germline): LGHDT, YNNKEL (reference sequence). Trimming took 3 bases from V and 1 from J, leaving 9 bases between them. The CDR3 has 14 amino acids. The CDR3 nucleotides are TGTGCCAGCAGCCAGTGGCAGGGGAACACTGAAGCTTTCTTT. It encodes CASSQWQGNTEAFF. Based on the CDR3 plus reference TRBV3-1 and TRBJ1-1, the full variable domain is DTAVSQTPKYLVTQMGNDKSIKCEQNLGHDTMYWYKQDSKKFLKIMFSYNNKELIINETVPNRFSPKSPDKAHLNLHINSLELGDSAVYFCASSQWQGNTEAFFGQGTRLTVV.

The chain uses TRBV12-3 or TRBV12-4 and TRBJ2-7; TRBD1 is a possible D gene (5 bases). The V end was cut by 10 bases, the J end by 3 bases, with 16 bases between. This CDR3 contains 13 residues. The CDR3 protein is CATKDDSNYEQYF. The CDR3 bases are TGTGCCACCAAGGATGACAGTAACTACGAGCAGTACTTC.

This clonotype was detected a few times. This chain uses TRBV19 with TRBJ1-2; D remains unclear. The germline V gene encodes CDR1 LNHDA and CDR2 SQIVND (reference sequence). CDR3 length equals 13 residues. V was clipped by 3 bases and J by 2 bases, with 7 bases between them. CDR3 sequence: CASSIPGNYGYTF. The CDR3 DNA sequence: TGTGCCAGTAGTATCCCCGGGAACTATGGCTACACCTTC.

V is TRBV6-2 or TRBV6-3 and J is TRBJ1-1, with a weak D call TRBD1 (5 bases). This CDR3 spans 15 amino acids. V lost 6 bases and J 5 bases, leaving 19 bases between the germline ends. Germline lookup yields CDR1 MNHEY and CDR2 SVGEGT. CDR3 coding DNA: TGTGCCAGCAGCAATCAGCAGGGTGGTCGGACTGAAGCTTTCTTT. Translation: CASSNQQGGRTEAFF.

The genes are TRBV6-1 and TRBJ1-2, with D unresolved. The germline CDR1 and CDR2 sequences are MNHNS and SASEGT. V was shortened by 4 bases and J by 5 bases, with 8 bases between the two germline ends. The CDR3 is 12 amino acids. CDR3 DNA: TGTGCCAGCAGTGGAGTGACATATGGCTACACCTTC. Residues: CASSGVTYGYTF.

This clonotype was seen a handful of times. CDR3 bases: TGCGCCAGCAGCTTAGTCGGGAGCTCCTACAATGAGCAGTTCTTC. Translation: CASSLVGSSYNEQFF. The chain recombines TRBV5-1 with TRBJ2-1; D possibly corresponds to TRBD2 (6 bases). The CDR3 is 15 amino acids. The germline CDR1 and CDR2 sequences are SGHRS and YFSETQ. V lost 2 bases, J lost 0 bases, and 9 bases lay in between. Filled out from reference TRBV5-1 and TRBJ2-1, the complete variable domain reads KAGVTQTPRYLIKTRGQQVTLSCSPISGHRSVSWYQQTPGQGLQFLFEYFSETQRNKGNFPGRFSGRQFSNSRSEMNVSTLELGDSALYLCASSLVGSSYNEQFFGPGTRLTVL.

This clonotype turned up a few times. The chain is built from TRBV10-1 and TRBJ2-2; 7 bases fit TRBD2. The V gene's germline CDR1 is WNHNN and CDR2 SYGVQD (reference sequence). This CDR3 region has 15 residues. Trimming at V came to 3 bases and at J to 8 bases, leaving 9 bases not matched to a gene. The CDR3 region has the DNA TGCGCCAGCAGTGAAGCCCACATGGGAGGGGGGGAGCTGTTTTTT. Amino acids: CASSEAHMGGGELFF.

This clonotype came up many times. This chain links TRBV30 with TRBJ1-3, with unresolved D. This CDR3 spans 12 amino acids. The ends were cut back, 0 bases at V and 4 bases at J, with 4 bases in the middle. Germline CDR1 and CDR2: GTSNPN and SVGIG (reference sequence). This CDR3 is CAWSVSGNTIYF. CDR3 sequence (DNA): TGTGCCTGGAGTGTTAGCGGAAACACCATATATTTT.

This clonotype has a count of ten or more. The CDR3 nucleotides read TGTGCCAGTAGTATAGCTGCGGACTCCCCAGAGACCCAGTACTTC. As protein: CASSIAADSPETQYF. This sequence joins TRBV19 and TRBJ2-5; possibly TRBD2 for D (5 bases). CDR1 is LNHDA and CDR2 is SQIVND in the germline V gene (reference sequence). V lost 1 base to trimming and J lost 4 bases, with 13 bases between them. There are 15 residues in the CDR3.

This clonotype was counted many times. The chain is built from TRBV2 and TRBJ1-1; 8 bases line up with TRBD1. Germline-derived CDR1 and CDR2 are SNHLY and FYNNEI. The CDR3 consists of 13 residues. V was clipped by 6 bases and J by 1 base; unmatched bases: 1. The CDR3 protein is CASRGQANTEAFF. The CDR3, as DNA: TGTGCCAGCAGGGGACAGGCGAACACTGAAGCTTTCTTT.

This clonotype was picked up many times. The chain combines TRBV27 with TRBJ2-7, with TRBD1 matching over 9 bases. Germline CDR1 MNHEY, CDR2 SMNVEV (reference sequence). With 5 bases clipped from V and 2 bases from J, the junction kept 19 bases outside the gene matches. The CDR3 consists of 19 residues. The CDR3 loop reads CASSATAGQGSLTAYEQYF. The CDR3 nucleotides are TGTGCCAGCAGTGCCACCGCGGGACAGGGCTCCCTAACAGCCTACGAGCAGTACTTC.

This clonotype was seen repeatedly, ten times or more. The chain couples TRBV12-3 or TRBV12-4 to TRBJ2-5; 12 positions agree with TRBD2. The length of the CDR3 is 14 residues. V was pared by 7 bases and J by 7 bases, with 7 bases of the junction left unmatched. The CDR3 protein is CASTLTSGSLTQYF. The CDR3, as DNA: TGTGCCAGCACATTGACTAGCGGGAGTTTGACCCAGTACTTC.

There are many counts of this clonotype. V gene TRBV20-1 combines with J gene TRBJ1-2; possibly TRBD1 for D (5 bases). Germline V CDR1 and CDR2: DFQATT, SNEGSKA (reference sequence). The CDR3 consists of 11 residues. The CDR3 nucleotides read TGCAGAGCAGGGTTTAACTATGGCTACACCTTC. Its protein is CRAGFNYGYTF.

A few counts support this clonotype. The CDR3 loop is CASSLGGTNYGYTF. The CDR3 DNA follows: TGTGCCAGCAGTTTAGGGGGGACCAACTATGGCTACACCTTC. The J gene is TRBJ1-2, the V gene TRBV12-3 or TRBV12-4; D is possibly TRBD1 (5 bases). Trimming took 1 base from V and 2 from J, leaving 8 bases between them. The CDR3 totals 14 residues.

This clonotype came up many times. The CDR3 DNA follows: TGCAGTGCTACTATTCCGGGACAGATGAACACTGAAGCTTTCTTT. It is translated as CSATIPGQMNTEAFF. This chain links TRBV20-1 with TRBJ1-1; 7 nucleotides align to TRBD1. Trimming removed 4 bases from V and 0 bases from J; junction bases left unmatched: 8. Germline V CDR1 and CDR2: DFQATT, SNEGSKA (reference sequence). This CDR3 has 15 residues.

Many counts were recorded for this clonotype. This chain links TRBV4-1 with TRBJ1-5; 7 bases fit TRBD1. This CDR3 region has 16 residues. Germline V gene sequence: CDR1 MGHRA, CDR2 YSYEKL. The V gene end was trimmed by 6 bases and the J gene end by 1 base; junction bases not matched to a gene: 9. This CDR3 is CASSRDSSLSNQPQHF. In nucleotides, the CDR3 is TGCGCCAGCAGTCGGGACAGCAGTTTGAGCAATCAGCCCCAGCATTTT.